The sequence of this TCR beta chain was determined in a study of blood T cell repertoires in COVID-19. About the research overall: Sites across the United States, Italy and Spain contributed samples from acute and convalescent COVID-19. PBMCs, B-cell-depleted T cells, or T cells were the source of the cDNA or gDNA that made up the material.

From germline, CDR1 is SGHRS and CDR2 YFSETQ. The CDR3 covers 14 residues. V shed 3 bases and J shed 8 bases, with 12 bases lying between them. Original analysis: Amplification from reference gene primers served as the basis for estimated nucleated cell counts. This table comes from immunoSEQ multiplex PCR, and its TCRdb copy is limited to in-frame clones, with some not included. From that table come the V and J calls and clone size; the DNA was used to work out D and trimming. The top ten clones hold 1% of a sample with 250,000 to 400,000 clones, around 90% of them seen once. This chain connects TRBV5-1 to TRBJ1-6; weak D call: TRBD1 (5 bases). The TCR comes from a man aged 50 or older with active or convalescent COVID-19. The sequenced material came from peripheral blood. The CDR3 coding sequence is TGCGCCAGCAGCTCTTGGGGGGAAGATTCACCCCTCCACTTT. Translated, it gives CASSSWGEDSPLHF.